This T cell receptor beta chain was identified in a study of tumor-infiltrating lymphocytes in oesophageal squamous cell carcinoma. Trimming shortened V by 3 bases and J by 0 bases, and 9 bases separated the two germline ends. Looked up from germline, CDR1 is SEHNR and CDR2 is FQNEAQ (reference sequence). CDR3 size: 14 residues. From the PCR reads, TCRdb called clonotypes with MiXCR, one entry per CDR3 protein. The sample contains about 15,000 distinct CDR3 sequences, roughly 50% of which appear only once. The sequencing sample was made of esophageal tumor tissue. This chain uses TRBV7-9 with TRBJ2-7, with D uncertain. The clonotype was recovered from a female donor with esophageal squamous cell carcinoma. The CDR3 DNA reads TGTGCCAGCAGCTTTCACGGTCCCTCCTACGAGCAGTACTTC. Translation: CASSFHGPSYEQYF.